The source of this T cell receptor beta chain is a study of blood T cell repertoires in COVID-19. On the study more broadly: Researchers got acute and convalescent COVID-19 samples from the United States, Italy and Spain. PBMCs, B-cell-depleted T cells, or T cells were the source of the cDNA or gDNA that made up the material.

Germline CDR1 is SEHNR and CDR2 is FQNEAQ (reference sequence). V was pared by 6 bases and J by 0 bases, with 9 bases between. This CDR3 is built from 14 residues. In the authors' workflow: Reference gene primer amplification in the assay estimated nucleated cell counts. The repertoire was sequenced with immunoSEQ multiplex PCR; TCRdb's copy has only in-frame clones and lacks some. That table furnishes V, J and clone size, whereas the DNA furnished D and trimming. Counted here are about 180,000 clones, more than 75% occurring once; the ten biggest clones make up approximately 2.7%. The sample taken for sequencing was peripheral blood. This TCR came from a man aged 35 to 55 with active or convalescent COVID-19. This rearrangement joins TRBV7-9 to TRBJ2-1; D unresolved. CDR3 sequence (DNA): TGTGCCAGCAGGCACGCTAGCTCCTACAATGAGCAGTTCTTC. Protein sequence: CASRHASSYNEQFF.